This T cell receptor (beta chain) was documented in a study of identical twins. TCRdb processed the 5' RACE reads anew with MiXCR; each CDR3 protein has one entry. The repertoire holds 500,000 to 650,000 distinct CDR3 sequences, with about 7% as singletons. About this clonotype: Its antigen is not known.

Study outcomes and limitations: Findings depended on cross-sectional statistics rather than tracking the same donors.

This sample also appeared in a second study, on yellow fever vaccine responses in identical twins.

The specimen was PBMCs. The sequence was collected from a woman aged 18-29 years in good health.

The CDR3 coding sequence is TGCAGTGCTAGAGCCCAAACTGACAATCAGCCCCAGCATTTT. Translating it yields CSARAQTDNQPQHF. This chain uses TRBV20-1 with TRBJ1-5; D ambiguous. The germline gives CDR1 DFQATT, CDR2 SNEGSKA (reference sequence). Trimming left V 1 base short and J 3 bases short, with 10 bases between. The CDR3 covers 14 residues.